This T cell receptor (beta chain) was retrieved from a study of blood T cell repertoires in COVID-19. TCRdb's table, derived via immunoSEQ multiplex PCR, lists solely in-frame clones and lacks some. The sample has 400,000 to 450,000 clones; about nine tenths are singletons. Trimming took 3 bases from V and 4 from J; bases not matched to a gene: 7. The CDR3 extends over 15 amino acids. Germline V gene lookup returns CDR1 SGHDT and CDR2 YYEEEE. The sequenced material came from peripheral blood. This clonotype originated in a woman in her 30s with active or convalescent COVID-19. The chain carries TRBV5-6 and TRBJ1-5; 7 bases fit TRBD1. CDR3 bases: TGTGCCAGCAGCTATTACGGGACAGCAAATCAGCCCCAGCATTTT. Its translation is CASSYYGTANQPQHF.